The clone carrying this T cell receptor (delta chain) occurred a few times. This entry comes from a study of gamma-delta chains in newborns, infants, children. In the study overall: Innate gammadelta T cells reportedly expand polyclonally right after birth, driven by microbial exposure, per the title.

With CATT, TCRdb re-called clones from the reads. Among about 8,500 delta-chain clones, about 3.7% were seen once, and the ten largest hold 16%. In germline, CDR1 is GEAIGNYY, CDR2 EKD. This CDR3 region has 20 residues. The trim removed 0 bases at V and 1 base at J, leaving 16 bases unmatched. This chain connects TRDV2 to TRDJ1; 10 nucleotides line up with TRDD3. The sequence came from a child who was a newborn, infant or young child, either healthy, febrile or measles-vaccinated (not recorded which). Source material: blood. This CDR3 reads CACDTLLTGGSLLGTDKLIF. The CDR3 nucleotides are TGTGCCTGTGACACCCTTCTTACTGGGGGATCTCTATTGGGCACCGATAAACTCATCTTT.